This TCR beta chain emerged from a study of T-cell memory formation after mild COVID-19 (dated by TCRdb to about 2021). About the full investigation: TCR sequence clusters from the two donors were largely donor specific. In a couple of donors, T-cell clones that expanded and contracted after mild COVID-19 were tracked by sequencing TCRalpha and TCRbeta repertoires over time. The cohort was made up of two young adult volunteers, one female and one male, who were previously healthy.

Study-wide findings and limitations: SARS-CoV-2 specificity of the second-wave clones peaking on day 37 was not confirmed. Some responding clones were detected in pre-infection memory, which suggested that pre-existing cross-reactive memory T cells had joined the SARS-CoV-2 response. Contracting CD4+ clones appeared mostly in the CM and EM memory subsets, whereas CD8+ clones were enriched in EMRA. From day 15 to 85, contracting clones showed balanced CD4/CD8 phenotypes, whereas a second wave of clones that expanded from day 15 to 37 leaned towards CD4+. Only a couple of mild cases were covered by the study, and larger cohorts that include severe cases with pre-infection samples were considered necessary.

Ficoll-Paque density gradient centrifugation was the method used to isolate PBMCs. Concerning this clonotype itself: Its antigen remains unidentified. Base qualities were left out, and no much larger clone turns up one base away.

Inclusive of the bounding cysteine and phenylalanine, the CDR3 is 13 residues long. Only the CDR3 DNA stays, 39 bases, in frame from base 1. V loses 3 bases of germline sequence and J loses 5 bases, and the interval between the two ends is 8 bases. TCRdb records Illumina NovaSeq 6000 as the sequencer. Using 5'RACE with constant-segment primers, TCRalpha and TCRbeta cDNA libraries were constructed, with sample barcodes and unique molecular identifiers added in the process. RNA was extracted from every sample with Trizol reagent. Library amplification was performed in two PCR steps, and a second sample barcode and Illumina TruSeq adapters were introduced in the second step. Libraries were sequenced on an Illumina NovaSeq with 2 x 150 bp paired-end reads. In the source study's methods: The reads were demultiplexed and collapsed into UMI-guided consensus sequences using migec v1.2.7. Using mixcr v2.1.11, the UMI consensuses were aligned to TRA and TRB V and J templates and assembled into clonotypes. A clonotype was counted as expanded or contracted only if both edgeR and NoisET called the change significant, with noise models trained on biological replicates. edgeR calls used a false discovery rate-adjusted p below 0.01 and a log2 fold-change threshold of 1. PCA with hierarchical clustering of max-normalized trajectories of the 1000 most abundant clonotypes was used as exploratory dynamics analysis. The CD4 or CD8 phenotype of responding clones was assigned using the separately sequenced CD4+ and CD8+ repertoires. TCRdb reworked the public reads: Q25 trimming with fastp, MiXCR clone assembly, productive beta chains retained. Each CDR3 protein appears once, grouped with its most common genes and DNA. For this entry, the V and J calls and clone size follow TCRdb and not the study's own pipeline. In this sample the table shows approximately 150,000 distinct CDR3 sequences, around 21% of which occur a single time. About 2.1% of the sample goes to the ten largest clones.

Sequencing input: PBMCs or a T cell subset sorted from them (not recorded which). This chain is built from TRBV12-3 or TRBV12-4 and TRBJ2-1, with no reliable assignment of the D segment. This TCR was recovered from an adult woman who had mild COVID-19 (a few samples of this study predate the infection). The sample titles of this study are shuffled in the database, so cell type and time point are left out; the donor was told from shared clones. The CDR3: CASSFAGHNEQFF. The DNA sequence is as follows: TGTGCCAGCAGTTTTGCCGGACACAATGAGCAGTTCTTC.